The rows below give T cell receptor beta chains drawn from one sample of a study of blood T cell repertoires in COVID-19. Assay: immunoSEQ multiplex PCR; the TCRdb copy retains only in-frame clones and omits some. Altogether 250,000 to 300,000 clones are present, approximately 86% being singletons, with the ten largest covering roughly 5%. The sample taken for sequencing was peripheral blood. The receptors were gathered from a woman between 55 and 75 years old with COVID-19, enrolled during active disease. Both conserved end residues are part of each CDR3. Fields, in order: J gene, D gene, V gene, CDR3 protein. D genes are given only for firm matches.

TRBJ2-7,TRBD2,TRBV15,CATRPGTSSYEQYF
TRBJ2-1,-,TRBV7-9,CASSPRDWTYNEQFF
TRBJ1-1,-,TRBV19,CASSIQGTNTEAFF
TRBJ1-2,-,TRBV9,CASSVGPENYGYTF
TRBJ1-1,TRBD1,TRBV7-3,CASSPRQGPGAEAFF
TRBJ1-6,TRBD1,TRBV6-5,CASSLQTGVDSPLHF
TRBJ2-1,-,TRBV7-3,CASSSSGPGNEQFF
TRBJ2-1,-,TRBV6-4,CASSREYYDEQFF
TRBJ1-2,TRBD1,TRBV3-1/TRBV3-2,CASSQGTGGYYGYTF
TRBJ1-1,-,TRBV5-4,CASSLARGLGGGTEAFF
TRBJ2-7,TRBD1,TRBV7-7,CASSPGTGPNYEQYF
TRBJ2-2,-,TRBV12-3/TRBV12-4,CASGMGPGELFF
TRBJ2-6,-,TRBV6-5,CASSYFRSSGANVLTF
TRBJ1-1,-,TRBV28,CASSYLGAGDTEAFF
TRBJ1-4,-,TRBV2,CASSQPRGEKLFF
TRBJ1-5,TRBD1,TRBV24-1,CATRATGIDQPQHF
TRBJ2-1,-,TRBV6-5,CALDRERDYNEQFF
TRBJ2-1,-,TRBV10-1,CASSGGQFF
TRBJ1-5,TRBD1,TRBV29-1,CSVQTGAGGNQPQHF
TRBJ2-5,TRBD2,TRBV3-1/TRBV3-2,CASRPGTSGTETQYF
TRBJ2-2,TRBD1,TRBV19,CASSLTGGRTGELFF
TRBJ2-7,TRBD1,TRBV6-5,CASSNPRGRVHEQYF
TRBJ2-2,TRBD1,TRBV5-1,CASSLTPGDRVPTGELFF
TRBJ1-1,TRBD1,TRBV19,CASSLRDRGHGTEAFF
TRBJ1-5,TRBD1,TRBV7-3,CASSSRQGFNNQPQHF
TRBJ1-1,TRBD1,TRBV28,CASILRRGGRANTEAFF
TRBJ1-6,-,TRBV5-4,CASSLGTTPPLHF
TRBJ2-7,TRBD2,TRBV5-1,CASSLAGGHYEQYF
TRBJ2-5,-,TRBV10-3,CAISEGGIQETQYF
TRBJ2-7,-,TRBV4-1,CASSQDWGRYYGEQYF
TRBJ1-1,-,TRBV6-6,CASSPEYGTEAFF
TRBJ1-4,-,TRBV6-1,CASSDWGREATNEKLFF
TRBJ2-7,TRBD2,TRBV7-8,CASSLNRIAGGSRREQYF
TRBJ1-4,-,TRBV5-1,CASSLEGRENEKLFF
TRBJ2-1,TRBD1,TRBV19,CASSSRTGVSFRGEHGQFF
TRBJ2-7,TRBD1,TRBV9,CASSSATGYEQYF
TRBJ1-5,-,TRBV12-3/TRBV12-4,CASSLRGEQPQHF
TRBJ2-7,TRBD1,TRBV11-2,CASSLIWDSYEQYF
TRBJ1-1,-,TRBV5-1,CASSLAFQGFAFF
TRBJ2-5,TRBD2,TRBV28,CASTPSGRGETQYF
TRBJ2-7,TRBD1,TRBV7-9,CASSAGTEKYEQYF
TRBJ1-5,-,TRBV28,CASTPRGFYFNQPQHF
TRBJ2-1,-,TRBV7-9,CASSLDGSSYNEQFF
TRBJ1-4,-,TRBV28,CASSPGQIEKLFF
TRBJ1-2,-,TRBV27,CASSPWGGTGGYTF
TRBJ1-5,TRBD1,TRBV6-2/TRBV6-3,CASSSGTGGDQPQHF
TRBJ2-5,-,TRBV9,CASSVDGVQETQYF
TRBJ1-2,TRBD1,TRBV20-1,CSASLTGDYGYTF
TRBJ2-4,TRBD2,TRBV15,CATSVLGGNNAKNIQYF
TRBJ1-1,-,TRBV6-4,CASSGEMNTEAFF
TRBJ2-1,TRBD2,TRBV9,CASSVVASGSPHEQFF
TRBJ2-7,-,TRBV3-1/TRBV3-2,CASSQVGGQDSYEQYF